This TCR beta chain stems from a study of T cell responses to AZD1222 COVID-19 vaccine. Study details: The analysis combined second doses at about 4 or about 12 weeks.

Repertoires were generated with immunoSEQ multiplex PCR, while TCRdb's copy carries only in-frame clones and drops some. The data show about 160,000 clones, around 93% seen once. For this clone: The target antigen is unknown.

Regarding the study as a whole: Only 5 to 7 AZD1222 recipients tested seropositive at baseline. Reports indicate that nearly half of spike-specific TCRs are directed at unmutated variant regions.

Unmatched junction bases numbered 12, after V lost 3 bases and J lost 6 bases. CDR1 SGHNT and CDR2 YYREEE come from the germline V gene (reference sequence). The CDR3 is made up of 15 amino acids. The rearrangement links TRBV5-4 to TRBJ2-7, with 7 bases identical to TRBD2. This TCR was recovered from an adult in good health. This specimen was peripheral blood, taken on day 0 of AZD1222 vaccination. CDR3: CASSSFRGEIIEQYF. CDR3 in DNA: TGTGCCAGCAGCTCCTTTCGGGGGGAGATAATCGAGCAGTACTTC. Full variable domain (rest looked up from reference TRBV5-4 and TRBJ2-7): ETGVTQSPTHLIKTRGQQVTLRCSSQSGHNTVSWYQQALGQGPQFIFQYYREEENGRGNFPPRFSGLQFPNYSSELNVNALELDDSALYLCASSSFRGEIIEQYFGPGTRLTVT.